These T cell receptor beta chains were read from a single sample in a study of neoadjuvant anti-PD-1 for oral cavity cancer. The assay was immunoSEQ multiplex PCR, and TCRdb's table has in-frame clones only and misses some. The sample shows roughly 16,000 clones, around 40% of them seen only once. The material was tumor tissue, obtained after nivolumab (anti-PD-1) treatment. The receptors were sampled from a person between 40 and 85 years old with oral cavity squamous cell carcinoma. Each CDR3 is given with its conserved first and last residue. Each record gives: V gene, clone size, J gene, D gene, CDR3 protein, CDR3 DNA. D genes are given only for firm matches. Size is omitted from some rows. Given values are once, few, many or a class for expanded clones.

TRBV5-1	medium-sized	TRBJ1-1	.	CASSLGAGNTEAFF	TGCGCCAGCAGCTTGGGGGCAGGGAACACTGAAGCTTTCTTT
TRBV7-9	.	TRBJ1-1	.	CASSLTENTEAFF	TGTGCCAGCAGCTTAACGGAGAACACTGAAGCTTTCTTT
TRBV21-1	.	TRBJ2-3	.	CASMRLRDGVSDTQYF	TGTGCCAGCATGCGGCTTCGGGATGGGGTTTCAGATACGCAGTATTTT
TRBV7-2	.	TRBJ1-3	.	CASSVGTGRSSGNTIYF	TGTGCCAGCAGCGTAGGCACAGGCCGAAGCTCTGGAAACACCATATATTTT
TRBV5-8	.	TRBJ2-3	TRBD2	CASSFPLAGLDTDTQYF	TGTGCCAGCAGCTTCCCTTTAGCGGGGTTAGACACAGATACGCAGTATTTT
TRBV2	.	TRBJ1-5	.	CASSLAGDRNQPQHF	TGTGCCAGCAGTCTCGCAGGGGACCGAAATCAGCCCCAGCATTTT
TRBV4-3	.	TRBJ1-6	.	CASSQEGPASSYNSPLHF	TGCGCCAGCAGCCAAGAAGGGCCTGCAAGCTCCTATAATTCACCCCTCCACTTT
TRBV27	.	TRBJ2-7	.	CASSRWGGPYEQYF	TGTGCCAGCAGTCGTTGGGGGGGCCCCTACGAGCAGTACTTC
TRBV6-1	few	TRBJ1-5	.	CASSNGAHGNQPQHF	TGTGCCAGCAGTAATGGGGCTCACGGCAATCAGCCCCAGCATTTT
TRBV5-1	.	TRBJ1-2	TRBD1	CASRTRQGDGGYTF	TGCGCCAGCAGGACGAGACAGGGGGATGGTGGCTACACCTTC
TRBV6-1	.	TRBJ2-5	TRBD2	CASRRGVQETQYF	TGTGCCAGCAGACGGGGGGTTCAGGAGACCCAGTACTTC
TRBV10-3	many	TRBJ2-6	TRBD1	CASGPGQGISGANVLTF	TGTGCCAGCGGACCGGGACAGGGGATCTCTGGGGCCAACGTCCTGACTTTC
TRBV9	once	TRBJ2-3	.	CASSPRGDSTDTQYF	TGTGCCAGCAGCCCCAGGGGGGATAGCACAGATACGCAGTATTTT
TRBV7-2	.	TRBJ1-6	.	CASSDLGDSPLHF	TGTGCCAGCAGCGACTTAGGAGATTCACCCCTCCACTTT
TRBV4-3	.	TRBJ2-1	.	CASSQEEGAYNEQFF	TGCGCCAGCAGCCAAGAAGAGGGTGCTTACAATGAGCAGTTCTTC
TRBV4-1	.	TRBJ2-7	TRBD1	CASRRLQGIGVYEQYF	TGCGCCAGCAGACGACTACAGGGGATTGGGGTCTACGAGCAGTACTTC
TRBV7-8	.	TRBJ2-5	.	CASSLVAVQETQYF	TGTGCCAGCAGCTTAGTTGCCGTCCAAGAGACCCAGTACTTC
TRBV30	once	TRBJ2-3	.	CAWSVRLRGADTQYF	TGTGCCTGGAGTGTGAGGCTTCGTGGGGCAGATACGCAGTATTTT
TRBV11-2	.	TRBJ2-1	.	CASSLDPGYSRYNEQFF	TGTGCCAGCAGCTTAGATCCGGGGTACTCACGCTACAATGAGCAGTTCTTC
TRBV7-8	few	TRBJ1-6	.	CASSWDNSPLHF	TGTGCCAGCAGCTGGGATAATTCACCCCTCCACTTT
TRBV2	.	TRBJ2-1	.	CASSSAGSNEQFF	TGTGCCAGCAGTAGCGCCGGGAGCAATGAGCAGTTCTTC
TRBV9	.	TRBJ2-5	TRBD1	CASSVEGARAETQYF	TGTGCCAGCAGCGTAGAGGGGGCGAGGGCAGAGACCCAGTACTTC
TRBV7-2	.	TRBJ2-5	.	CASSSPDTKIQETQYF	TGTGCCAGCTCCTCCCCCGACACCAAGATACAAGAGACCCAGTACTTC
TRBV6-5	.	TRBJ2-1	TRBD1	CASSYDRDEINEQFF	TGTGCCAGCAGTTACGACAGGGATGAAATCAATGAGCAGTTCTTC
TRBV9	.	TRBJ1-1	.	CASSRGSRNTEAFF	TGTGCCAGCAGCCGCGGGTCGAGGAACACTGAAGCTTTCTTT
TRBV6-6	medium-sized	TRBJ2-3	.	CASSYLGADTQYF	TGTGCCAGCAGTTACCTAGGGGCAGATACGCAGTATTTT
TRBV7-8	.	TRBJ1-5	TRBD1	CASSGQGASPQHF	TGTGCCAGCAGCGGACAGGGGGCCTCGCCCCAGCATTTT
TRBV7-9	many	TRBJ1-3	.	CASSFSGGGLNTIYF	TGTGCCAGCAGCTTCAGTGGGGGGGGACTAAACACCATATATTTT
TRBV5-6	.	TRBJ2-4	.	CASSPRRWGAGAKNIQYF	TGTGCCAGCAGCCCTCGGCGATGGGGGGCGGGAGCCAAAAACATTCAGTACTTC
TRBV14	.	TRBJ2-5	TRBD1	CASSPDRGVGETQYF	TGTGCCAGCAGCCCCGACAGGGGAGTAGGAGAGACCCAGTACTTC
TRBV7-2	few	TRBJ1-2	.	CASSLSLDNYGYTF	TGTGCCAGCAGCCTATCCTTGGATAACTATGGCTACACCTTC
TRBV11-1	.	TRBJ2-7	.	CASSPEGLRGEQYF	TGTGCCAGCAGCCCGGAGGGCCTACGGGGCGAGCAGTACTTC
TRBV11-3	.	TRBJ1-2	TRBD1	CASSFHPTGGLVGGNYGYTF	TGTGCCAGCAGCTTTCACCCGACAGGGGGCTTAGTTGGGGGAAACTATGGCTACACCTTC
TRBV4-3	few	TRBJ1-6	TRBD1	CASSQAPGTVGSPLHF	TGCGCCAGCAGCCAAGCCCCAGGGACAGTCGGTTCACCCCTCCACTTT
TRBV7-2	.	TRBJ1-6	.	CASSLALRSSYNSPLHF	TGTGCCAGCAGCTTAGCTTTAAGGAGCTCCTATAATTCACCCCTCCACTTT
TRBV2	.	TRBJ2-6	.	CASTPQRSSGANVLTF	TGTGCCAGCACCCCCCAGCGGTCCTCTGGGGCCAACGTCCTGACTTTC
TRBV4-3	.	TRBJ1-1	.	CASSQGRDEAFF	TGCGCCAGCAGCCAGGGTCGGGATGAAGCTTTCTTT
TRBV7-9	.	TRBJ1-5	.	CASSPGVFNQPQHF	TGTGCCAGCAGCCCGGGGGTTTTCAATCAGCCCCAGCATTTT
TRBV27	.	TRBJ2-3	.	CASSTRTASTDTQYF	TGTGCCAGCAGTACTCGGACAGCTAGCACAGATACGCAGTATTTT
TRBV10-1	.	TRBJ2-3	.	CASSESADTQYF	TGCGCCAGCAGTGAGTCCGCAGATACGCAGTATTTT
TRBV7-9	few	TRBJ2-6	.	CASRGGGANVLTF	TGTGCCAGCAGAGGGGGAGGGGCCAACGTCCTGACTTTC
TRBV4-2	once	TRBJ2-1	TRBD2	CASSPPAGGEQFF	TGTGCCAGCAGCCCCCCAGCGGGGGGTGAGCAGTTCTTC
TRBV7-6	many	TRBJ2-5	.	CASSRLIGETQYF	TGTGCCAGCAGCCGCCTTATTGGGGAGACCCAGTACTTC
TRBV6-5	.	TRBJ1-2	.	CASRRGTELVYGYTF	TGTGCCAGCAGACGAGGGACGGAGCTCGTCTATGGCTACACCTTC
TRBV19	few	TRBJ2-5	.	CASSISGGFQETQYF	TGTGCCAGTAGTATATCAGGAGGCTTCCAAGAGACCCAGTACTTC
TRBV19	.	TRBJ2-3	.	CASSSTGIGGTDTQYF	TGTGCCAGTAGTAGTACTGGGATAGGTGGCACAGATACGCAGTATTTT
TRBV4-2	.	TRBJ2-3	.	CASSQGVFTDTQYF	TGTGCCAGCAGCCAAGGAGTTTTCACAGATACGCAGTATTTT
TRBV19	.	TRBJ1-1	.	CASSTRGRGTEAFF	TGTGCCAGTAGTACCAGGGGTCGGGGCACTGAAGCTTTCTTT
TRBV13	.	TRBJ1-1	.	CASSLGQGRTEAFF	TGTGCCAGCAGCTTAGGCCAGGGGCGGACTGAAGCTTTCTTT